This entry concerns a single T cell receptor (beta chain). This record comes from a study of CD8 T cells in Susac syndrome. Trimming removed 5 bases from V and 4 bases from J, with 14 bases in between. The germline V gene has CDR1 PRHDT and CDR2 FYEKMQ (reference sequence). This CDR3 spans 14 amino acids. Sequencing targeted TCR beta in blood CD8+ and CD4+ T cells. The multiple sclerosis control group consisted of treatment-naive patients whose relapsing-remitting disease, which was either stable or active, fulfilled revised McDonald criteria. While CD8+ and CD4+ T cells were isolated negatively, TEMRA cells were enriched by FACS. When the RNA was reverse transcribed, random hexamers were used with an input of 0.5 to 1 ug. The CDR3 of TCR beta was amplified by immunoSEQ multiplex PCR across 54 Vbeta and 13 Jbeta. MiXCR, applied by TCRdb to the immunoSEQ multiplex PCR reads, yields one record per CDR3 protein. The table shows about 300,000 distinct CDR3 sequences, with approximately 89% occurring only once.

This receptor was taken from a human donor with multiple sclerosis. The sample consisted of CD8+ T cells from PBMCs. This chain uses TRBV13 with TRBJ1-1; D is possibly TRBD1 (6 bases). The CDR3 nucleotides read TGTGCCAGCAGCCCCATCCCGGACAGCACTGAAGCTTTCTTT. Translating it yields CASSPIPDSTEAFF. Full variable domain (remainder filled in from reference TRBV13 and TRBJ1-1): AAGVIQSPRHLIKEKRETATLKCYPIPRHDTVYWYQQGPGQDPQFLISFYEKMQSDKGSIPDRFSAQQFSDYHSELNMSSLELGDSALYFCASSPIPDSTEAFFGQGTRLTVV.